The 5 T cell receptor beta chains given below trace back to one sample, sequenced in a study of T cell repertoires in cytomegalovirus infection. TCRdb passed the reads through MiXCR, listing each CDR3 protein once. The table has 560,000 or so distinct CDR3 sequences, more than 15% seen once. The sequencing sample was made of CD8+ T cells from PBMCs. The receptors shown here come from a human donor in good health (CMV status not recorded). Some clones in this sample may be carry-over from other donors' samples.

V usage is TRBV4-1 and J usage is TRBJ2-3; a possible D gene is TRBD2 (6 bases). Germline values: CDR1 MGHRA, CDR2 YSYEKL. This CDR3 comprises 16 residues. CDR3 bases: TGCTCAAGCAGCCAAGGCGACGGGGGAGTGTCAGATACGCAGTATTTT. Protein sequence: CSSSQGDGGVSDTQYF.

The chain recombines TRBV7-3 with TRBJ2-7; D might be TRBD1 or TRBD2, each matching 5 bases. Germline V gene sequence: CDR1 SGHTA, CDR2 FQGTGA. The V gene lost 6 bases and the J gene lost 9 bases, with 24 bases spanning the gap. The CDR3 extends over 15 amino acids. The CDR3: CASSPAWTTGIGQYF. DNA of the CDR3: TGTGCCAGCAGTCCAGCCTGGACAACCGGGATAGGGCAGTACTTC. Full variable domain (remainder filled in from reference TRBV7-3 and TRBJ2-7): GAGVSQTPSNKVTEKGKYVELRCDPISGHTALYWYRQSLGQGPEFLIYFQGTGAADDSGLPNDRFFAVRPEGSVSTLKIQRTERGDSAVYLCASSPAWTTGIGQYFGPGTRLTVT.

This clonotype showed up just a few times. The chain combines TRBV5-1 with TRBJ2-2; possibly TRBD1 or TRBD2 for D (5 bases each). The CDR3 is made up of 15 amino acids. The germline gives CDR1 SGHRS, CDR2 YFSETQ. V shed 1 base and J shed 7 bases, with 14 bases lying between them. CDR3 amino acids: CASSLWQGRDGELFF. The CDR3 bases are TGCGCCAGCAGCTTGTGGCAGGGCCGGGACGGGGAGCTGTTTTTT.

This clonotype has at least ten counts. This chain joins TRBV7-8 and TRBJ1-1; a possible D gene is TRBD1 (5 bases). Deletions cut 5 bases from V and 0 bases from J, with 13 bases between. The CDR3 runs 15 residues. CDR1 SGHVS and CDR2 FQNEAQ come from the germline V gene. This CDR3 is CASSQSAGMNTEAFF. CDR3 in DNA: TGTGCCAGCAGCCAAAGTGCAGGGATGAACACTGAAGCTTTCTTT. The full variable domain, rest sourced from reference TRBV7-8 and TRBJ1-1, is GAGVSQSPRYKVAKRGQDVALRCDPISGHVSLFWYQQALGQGPEFLTYFQNEAQLDKSGLPSDRFFAERPEGSVSTLKIQRTQQEDSAVYLCASSQSAGMNTEAFFGQGTRLTVV.

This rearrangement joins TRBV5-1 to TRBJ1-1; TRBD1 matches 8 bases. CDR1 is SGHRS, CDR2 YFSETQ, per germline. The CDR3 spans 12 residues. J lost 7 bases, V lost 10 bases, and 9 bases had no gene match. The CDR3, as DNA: TGCGCCGTCAGCTTGGGGACAGGTGAAGCTTTCTTT. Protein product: CAVSLGTGEAFF. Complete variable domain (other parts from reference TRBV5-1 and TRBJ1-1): KAGVTQTPRYLIKTRGQQVTLSCSPISGHRSVSWYQQTPGQGLQFLFEYFSETQRNKGNFPGRFSGRQFSNSRSEMNVSTLELGDSALYLCAVSLGTGEAFFGQGTRLTVV.